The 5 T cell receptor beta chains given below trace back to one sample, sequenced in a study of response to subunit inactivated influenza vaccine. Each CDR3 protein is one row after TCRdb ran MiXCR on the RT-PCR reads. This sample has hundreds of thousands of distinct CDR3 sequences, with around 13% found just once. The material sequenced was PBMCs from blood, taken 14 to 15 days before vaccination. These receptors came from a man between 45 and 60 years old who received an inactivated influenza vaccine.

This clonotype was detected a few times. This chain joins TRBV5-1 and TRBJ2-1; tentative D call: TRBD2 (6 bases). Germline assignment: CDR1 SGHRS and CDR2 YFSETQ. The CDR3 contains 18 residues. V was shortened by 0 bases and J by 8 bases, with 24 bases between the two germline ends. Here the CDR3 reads CASSLEGRAGTPPDEQFF. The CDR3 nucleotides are TGCGCCAGCAGCTTGGAGGGTCGGGCGGGAACCCCCCCTGATGAGCAGTTCTTC.

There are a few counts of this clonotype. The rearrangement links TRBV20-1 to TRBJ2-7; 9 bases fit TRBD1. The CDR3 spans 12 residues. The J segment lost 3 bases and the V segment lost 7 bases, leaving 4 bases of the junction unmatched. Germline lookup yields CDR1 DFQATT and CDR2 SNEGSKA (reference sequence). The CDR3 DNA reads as TGCAGTGGTGGGGACAGGGTCTACGAGCAGTACTTC. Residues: CSGGDRVYEQYF.

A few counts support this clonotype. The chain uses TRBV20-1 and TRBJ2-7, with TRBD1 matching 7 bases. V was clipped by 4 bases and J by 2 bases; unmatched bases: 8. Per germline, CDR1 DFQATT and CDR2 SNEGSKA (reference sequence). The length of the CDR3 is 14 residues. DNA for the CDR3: TGCAGTGCTACTACTGGACAGGCCACCTACGAGCAGTACTTC. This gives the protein CSATTGQATYEQYF.

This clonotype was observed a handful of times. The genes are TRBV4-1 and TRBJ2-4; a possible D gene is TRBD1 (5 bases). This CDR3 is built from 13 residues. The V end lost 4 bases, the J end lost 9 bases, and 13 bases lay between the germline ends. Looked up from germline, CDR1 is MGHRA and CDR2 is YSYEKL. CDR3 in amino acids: CASSRSLDSIQYF. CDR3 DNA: TGCGCCAGCAGCCGCAGTCTAGACAGCATTCAGTACTTC.

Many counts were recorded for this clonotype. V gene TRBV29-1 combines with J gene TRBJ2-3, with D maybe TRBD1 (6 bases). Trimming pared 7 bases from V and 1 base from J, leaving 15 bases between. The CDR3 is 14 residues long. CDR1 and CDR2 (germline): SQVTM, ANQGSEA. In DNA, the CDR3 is TGCAGCGCCCTCAGGGGCCCCGGCACAGATACGCAGTATTTT. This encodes CSALRGPGTDTQYF.